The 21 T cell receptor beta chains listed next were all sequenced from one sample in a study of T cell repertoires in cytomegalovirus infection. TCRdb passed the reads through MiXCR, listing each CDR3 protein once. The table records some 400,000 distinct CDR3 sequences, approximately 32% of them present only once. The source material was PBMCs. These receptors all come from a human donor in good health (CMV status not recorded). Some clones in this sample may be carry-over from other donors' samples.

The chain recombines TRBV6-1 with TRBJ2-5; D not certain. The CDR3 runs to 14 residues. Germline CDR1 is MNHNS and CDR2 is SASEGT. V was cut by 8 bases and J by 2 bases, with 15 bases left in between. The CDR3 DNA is TGTGCCAGCCGGGTACAGAACGGTCAAGAGACCCAGTACTTC. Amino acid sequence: CASRVQNGQETQYF.

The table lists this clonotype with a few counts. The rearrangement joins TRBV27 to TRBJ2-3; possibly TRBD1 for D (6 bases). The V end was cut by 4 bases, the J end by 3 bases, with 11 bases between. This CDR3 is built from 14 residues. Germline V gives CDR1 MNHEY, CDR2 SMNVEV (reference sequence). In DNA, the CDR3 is TGTGCCAGCAGTTCAGGGGCGCGGACAGATACGCAGTATTTT. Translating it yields CASSSGARTDTQYF.

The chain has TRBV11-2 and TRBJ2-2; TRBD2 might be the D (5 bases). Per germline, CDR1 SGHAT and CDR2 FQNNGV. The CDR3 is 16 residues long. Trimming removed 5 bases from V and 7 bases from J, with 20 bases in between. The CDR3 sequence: CASSNPRTPRVGELFF. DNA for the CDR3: TGTGCCAGCAGCAACCCAAGGACCCCGCGGGTCGGGGAGCTGTTTTTT.

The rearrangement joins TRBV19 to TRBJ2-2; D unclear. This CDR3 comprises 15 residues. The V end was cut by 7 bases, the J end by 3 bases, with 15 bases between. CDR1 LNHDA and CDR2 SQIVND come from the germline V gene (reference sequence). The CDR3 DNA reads TGTGCCAGTATCCCCCCGGAACAATACACCGGGGAGCTGTTTTTT. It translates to CASIPPEQYTGELFF.

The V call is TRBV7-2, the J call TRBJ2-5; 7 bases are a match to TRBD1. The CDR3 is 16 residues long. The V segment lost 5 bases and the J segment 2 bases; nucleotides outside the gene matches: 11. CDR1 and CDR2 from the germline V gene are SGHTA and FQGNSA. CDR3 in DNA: TGTGCCAGCAGCCCCTACCTAGGACAGGCACAAGAGACCCAGTACTTC. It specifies CASSPYLGQAQETQYF.

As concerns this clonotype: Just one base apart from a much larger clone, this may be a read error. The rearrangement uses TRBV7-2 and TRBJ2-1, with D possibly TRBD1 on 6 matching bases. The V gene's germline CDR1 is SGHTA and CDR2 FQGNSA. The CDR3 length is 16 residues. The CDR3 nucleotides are TGTGCCAGCAGCCAGTTGGGGGCGCGCTCCTACAATGATCAGTTCTTC. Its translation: CASSQLGARSYNDQFF.

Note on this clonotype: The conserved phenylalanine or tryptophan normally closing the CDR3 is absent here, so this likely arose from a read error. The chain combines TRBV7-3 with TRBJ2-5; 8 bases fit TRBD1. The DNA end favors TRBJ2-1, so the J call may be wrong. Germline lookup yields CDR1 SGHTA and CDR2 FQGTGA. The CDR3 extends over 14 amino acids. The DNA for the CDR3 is TGTGCCAGCAGCCCGACAGGGGCAGAAGAGACCCAGTTCTGC. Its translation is CASSPTGAEETQFC.

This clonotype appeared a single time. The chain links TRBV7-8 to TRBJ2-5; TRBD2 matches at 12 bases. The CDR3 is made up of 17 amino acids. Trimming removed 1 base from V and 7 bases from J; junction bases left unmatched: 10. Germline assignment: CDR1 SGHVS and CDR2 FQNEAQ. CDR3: CASSLELAGGKPGTQYF. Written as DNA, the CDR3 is TGTGCCAGCAGCTTAGAACTAGCGGGGGGCAAACCGGGGACCCAGTACTTC.

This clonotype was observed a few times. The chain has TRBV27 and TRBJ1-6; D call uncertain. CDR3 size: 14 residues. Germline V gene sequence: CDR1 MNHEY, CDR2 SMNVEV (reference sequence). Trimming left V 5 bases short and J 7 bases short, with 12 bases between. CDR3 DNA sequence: TGTGCCAGCAGTGAGGAACTTCTCAATTCACCCCTCCACTTT. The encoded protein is CASSEELLNSPLHF.

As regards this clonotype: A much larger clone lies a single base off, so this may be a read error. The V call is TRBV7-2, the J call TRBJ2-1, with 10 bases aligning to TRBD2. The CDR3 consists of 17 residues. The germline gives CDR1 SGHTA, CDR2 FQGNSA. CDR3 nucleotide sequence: TGTGCCATCAGCTTAGCGGGAGCGGGGGGGGGTGACAATGAGCAGTTCTTC. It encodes CAISLAGAGGGDNEQFF.

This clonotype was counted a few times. CDR3 protein: CSAPRGGASPYEQYF. The DNA for the CDR3 is TGCAGTGCTCCCAGGGGGGGGGCCTCTCCCTACGAGCAGTACTTC. This sequence joins TRBV20-1 and TRBJ2-7, with D perhaps being TRBD1 or TRBD2 (7 bases each). Trimming took 5 bases from V and 2 from J, leaving 19 bases between them. The CDR3 contains 15 residues. Per the germline V gene, CDR1 is DFQATT and CDR2 is SNEGSKA (reference sequence).

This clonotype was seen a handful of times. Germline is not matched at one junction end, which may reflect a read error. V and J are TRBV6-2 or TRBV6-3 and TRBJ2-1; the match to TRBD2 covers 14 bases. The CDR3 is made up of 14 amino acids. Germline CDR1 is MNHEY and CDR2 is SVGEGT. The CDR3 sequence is CASSLTSGGAGMIF. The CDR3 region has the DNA TGTGCCAGCAGTTTGACTAGCGGGGGGGCCGGAATGATCTTC.

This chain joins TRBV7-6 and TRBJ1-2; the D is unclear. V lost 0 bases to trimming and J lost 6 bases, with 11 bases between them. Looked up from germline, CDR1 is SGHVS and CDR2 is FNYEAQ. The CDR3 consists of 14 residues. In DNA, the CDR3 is TGTGCCAGCAGCTTAGCGCCGGGTCTGGATGGCTACACCTTC. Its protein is CASSLAPGLDGYTF.

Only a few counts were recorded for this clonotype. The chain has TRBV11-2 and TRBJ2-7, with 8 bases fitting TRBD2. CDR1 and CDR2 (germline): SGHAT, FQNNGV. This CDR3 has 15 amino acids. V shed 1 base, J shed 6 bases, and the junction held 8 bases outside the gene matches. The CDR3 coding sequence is TGTGCCAGCAGCTTAGCGATACTAGCGGCGTTCGAGCAGTACTTC. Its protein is CASSLAILAAFEQYF.

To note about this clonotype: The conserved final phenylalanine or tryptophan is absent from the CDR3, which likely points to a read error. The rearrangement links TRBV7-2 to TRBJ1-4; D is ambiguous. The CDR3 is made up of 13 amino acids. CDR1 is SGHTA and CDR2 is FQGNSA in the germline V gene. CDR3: CGTRRGLGEKLFL. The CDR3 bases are TGTGGCACCCGGCGAGGATTGGGAGAAAAACTGTTTTTG.

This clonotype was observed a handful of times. CDR3 nucleotides: TGCGCCAGCAGTGAAGCCGGAGATAGGACTTTCTTT. Residues: CASSEAGDRTFF. The genes are TRBV10-2 and TRBJ1-1; unclear D gene. Germline V gives CDR1 WSHSY, CDR2 SAAADI. V shed 3 bases and J shed 12 bases, with 14 bases lying between them. The CDR3 contains 12 residues.

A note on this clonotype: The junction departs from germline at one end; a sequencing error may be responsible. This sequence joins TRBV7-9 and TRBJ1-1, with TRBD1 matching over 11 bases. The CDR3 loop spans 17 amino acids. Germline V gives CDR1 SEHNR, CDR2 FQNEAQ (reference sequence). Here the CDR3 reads CASSLARTGGLNTEAFF. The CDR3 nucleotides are TGTGCCAGCAGCCTAGCCAGGACAGGGGGCCTGAACACTGAAGCTTTCTTT.

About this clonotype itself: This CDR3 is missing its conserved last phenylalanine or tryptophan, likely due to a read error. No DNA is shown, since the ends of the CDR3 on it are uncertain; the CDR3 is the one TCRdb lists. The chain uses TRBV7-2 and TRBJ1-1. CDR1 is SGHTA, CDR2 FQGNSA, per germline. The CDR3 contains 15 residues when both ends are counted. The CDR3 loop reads CASILVGPVVTEAFL.

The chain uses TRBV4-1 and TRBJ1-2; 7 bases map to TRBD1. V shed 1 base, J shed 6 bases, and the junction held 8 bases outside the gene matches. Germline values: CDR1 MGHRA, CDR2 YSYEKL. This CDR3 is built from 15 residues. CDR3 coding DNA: TGCGCCAGCAGCCAAGTCCACACAGGGGAGGATGGCTACACCTTC. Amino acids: CASSQVHTGEDGYTF.

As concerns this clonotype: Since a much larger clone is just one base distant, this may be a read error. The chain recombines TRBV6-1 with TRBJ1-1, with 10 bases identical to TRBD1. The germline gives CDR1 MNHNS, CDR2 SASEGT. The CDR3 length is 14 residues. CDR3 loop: CASSGGQGYTEALF. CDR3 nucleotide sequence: TGTGCCAGCAGTGGGGGACAGGGGTACACTGAAGCTTTATTT.

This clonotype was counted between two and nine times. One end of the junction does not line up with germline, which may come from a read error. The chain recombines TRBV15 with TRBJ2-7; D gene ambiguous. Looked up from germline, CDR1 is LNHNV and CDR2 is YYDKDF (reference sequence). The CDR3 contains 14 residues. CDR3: CATSADPGSYGQYF. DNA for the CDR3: TGTGCCACCTCCGCTGACCCCGGGTCTTACGGGCAGTACTTC.